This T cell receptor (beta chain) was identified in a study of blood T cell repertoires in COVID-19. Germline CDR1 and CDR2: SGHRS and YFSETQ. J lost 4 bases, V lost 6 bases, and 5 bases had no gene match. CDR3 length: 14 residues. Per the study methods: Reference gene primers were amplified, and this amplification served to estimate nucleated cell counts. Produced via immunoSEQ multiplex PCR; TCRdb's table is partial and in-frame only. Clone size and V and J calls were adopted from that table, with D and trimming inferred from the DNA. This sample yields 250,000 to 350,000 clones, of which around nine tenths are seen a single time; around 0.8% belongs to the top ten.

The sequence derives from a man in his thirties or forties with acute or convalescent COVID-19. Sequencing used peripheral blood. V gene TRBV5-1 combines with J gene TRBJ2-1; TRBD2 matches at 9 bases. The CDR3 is CASKIAGEYNEQFF. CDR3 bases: TGCGCCAGCAAAATAGCGGGAGAGTACAATGAGCAGTTCTTC.